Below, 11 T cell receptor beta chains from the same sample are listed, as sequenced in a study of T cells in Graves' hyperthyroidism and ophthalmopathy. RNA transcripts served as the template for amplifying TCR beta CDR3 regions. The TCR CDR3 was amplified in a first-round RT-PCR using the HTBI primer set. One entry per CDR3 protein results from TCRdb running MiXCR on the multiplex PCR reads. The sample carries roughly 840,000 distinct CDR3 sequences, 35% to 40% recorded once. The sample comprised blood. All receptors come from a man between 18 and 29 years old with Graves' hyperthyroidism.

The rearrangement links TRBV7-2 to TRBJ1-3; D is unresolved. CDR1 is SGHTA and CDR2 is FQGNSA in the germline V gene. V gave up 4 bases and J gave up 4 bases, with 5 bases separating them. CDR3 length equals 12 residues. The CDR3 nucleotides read TGTGCCAGCAGCTCAGTCGGAAACACCATATATTTT. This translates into CASSSVGNTIYF.

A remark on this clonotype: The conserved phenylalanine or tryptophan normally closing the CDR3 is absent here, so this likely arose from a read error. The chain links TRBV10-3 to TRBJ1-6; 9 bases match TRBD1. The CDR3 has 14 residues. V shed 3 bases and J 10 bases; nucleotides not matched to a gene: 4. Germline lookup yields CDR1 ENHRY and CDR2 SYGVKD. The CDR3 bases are TGTGCCATCAGTGATGGACAGGGGATGTCACCCCTCCACCTT. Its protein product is CAISDGQGMSPLHL.

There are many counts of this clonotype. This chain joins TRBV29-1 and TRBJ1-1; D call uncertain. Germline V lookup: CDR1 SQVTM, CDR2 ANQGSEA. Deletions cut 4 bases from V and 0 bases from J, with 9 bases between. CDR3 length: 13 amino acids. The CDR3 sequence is CSVGVMMNTEAFF. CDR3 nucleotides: TGCAGCGTTGGGGTTATGATGAACACTGAAGCTTTCTTT.

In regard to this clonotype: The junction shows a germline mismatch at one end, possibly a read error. The CDR3 reads CASTLGSSNTEAFF. In DNA form, the CDR3 reads TGCGCCAGCACCTTGGGGAGCTCGAACACTGAAGCTTTCTTT. The chain combines TRBV5-1 with TRBJ1-1; no clear D gene. The CDR3 has 14 amino acids. CDR1 SGHRS and CDR2 YFSETQ come from the germline V gene.

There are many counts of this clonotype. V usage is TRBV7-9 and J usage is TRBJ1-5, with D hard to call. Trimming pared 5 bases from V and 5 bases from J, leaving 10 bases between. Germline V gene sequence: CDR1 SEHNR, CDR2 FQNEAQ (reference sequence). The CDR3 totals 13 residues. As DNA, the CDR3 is TGTGCCAGCAGCCCGCCTCTCTATCAGCCCCAGCATTTT. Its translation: CASSPPLYQPQHF.

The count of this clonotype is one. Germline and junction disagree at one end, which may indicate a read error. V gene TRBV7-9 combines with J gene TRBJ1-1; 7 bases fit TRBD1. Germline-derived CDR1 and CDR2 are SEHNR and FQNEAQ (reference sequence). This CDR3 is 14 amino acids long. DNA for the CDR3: TGTGTCAGCAGCTTAGGACAGGAGAACACTGAAGCTTTCTTT. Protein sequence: CVSSLGQENTEAFF.

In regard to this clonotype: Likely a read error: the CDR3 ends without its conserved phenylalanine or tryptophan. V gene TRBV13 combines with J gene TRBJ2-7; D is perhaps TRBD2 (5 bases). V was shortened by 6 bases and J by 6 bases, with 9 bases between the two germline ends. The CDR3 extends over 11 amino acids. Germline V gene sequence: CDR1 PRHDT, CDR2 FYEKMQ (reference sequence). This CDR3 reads CASSAGGEQYL. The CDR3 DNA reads TGTGCCAGCAGTGCGGGCGGCGAGCAGTACCTC.

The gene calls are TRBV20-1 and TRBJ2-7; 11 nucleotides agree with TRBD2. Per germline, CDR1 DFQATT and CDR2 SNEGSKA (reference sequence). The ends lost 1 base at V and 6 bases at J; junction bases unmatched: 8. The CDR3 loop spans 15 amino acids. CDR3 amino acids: CSARALAGGFCEQYF. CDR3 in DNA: TGCAGTGCTAGAGCGCTAGCGGGAGGATTCTGCGAGCAGTACTTC.

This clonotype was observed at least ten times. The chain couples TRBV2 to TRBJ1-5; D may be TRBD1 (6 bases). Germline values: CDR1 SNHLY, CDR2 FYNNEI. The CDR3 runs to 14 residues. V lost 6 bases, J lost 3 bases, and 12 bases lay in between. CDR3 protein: CASSDQGNNQPQHF. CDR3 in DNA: TGTGCCAGCAGCGATCAGGGGAACAATCAGCCCCAGCATTTT. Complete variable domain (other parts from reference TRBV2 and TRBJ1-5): EPEVTQTPSHQVTQMGQEVILRCVPISNHLYFYWYRQILGQKVEFLVSFYNNEISEKSEIFDDQFSVERPDGSNFTLKIRSTKLEDSAMYFCASSDQGNNQPQHFGDGTRLSIL.

DNA for the CDR3: TGTGCCATCAGTGGTAGGGTTGACGGGAACTATGGCTACACCTTC. Its translation is CAISGRVDGNYGYTF. The chain links TRBV10-3 to TRBJ1-2; no firm D call. CDR1 and CDR2 from the germline V gene are ENHRY and SYGVKD. Trimming pared 4 bases from V and 2 bases from J, leaving 14 bases between. CDR3 length: 15 residues.

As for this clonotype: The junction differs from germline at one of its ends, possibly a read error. CDR3 nucleotides: TGTGCCACCAGTGCCCAGTGGAGGAGCTCCTACGAGCAGTACTTC. Protein: CATSAQWRSSYEQYF. The V and J genes are TRBV10-3 and TRBJ2-7, with D maybe TRBD2 (5 bases). This CDR3 has 15 amino acids. Germline V gives CDR1 ENHRY, CDR2 SYGVKD.